This T cell receptor (beta chain) was identified during a study of blood T cell repertoires in COVID-19. Profiling relied on immunoSEQ multiplex PCR, and the TCRdb table lists in-frame clones only, not all of them. The repertoire holds some 130,000 clones, approximately 90% seen once, with more than 2% in the top ten. V lost 0 bases and J 8 bases, leaving 20 bases between the germline ends. The CDR3 is 17 residues long. The germline V gene encodes CDR1 MNHNS and CDR2 SASEGT. This clonotype originated in a man between 65 and 85 years old with active COVID-19. Sequencing input: peripheral blood. The chain joins TRBV6-1 to TRBJ2-1, with D possibly TRBD2 on 6 matching bases. The CDR3 loop is CASSEARLPKTGDEQFF. In DNA, the CDR3 is TGTGCCAGCAGTGAAGCAAGGCTTCCAAAAACGGGGGATGAGCAGTTCTTC.